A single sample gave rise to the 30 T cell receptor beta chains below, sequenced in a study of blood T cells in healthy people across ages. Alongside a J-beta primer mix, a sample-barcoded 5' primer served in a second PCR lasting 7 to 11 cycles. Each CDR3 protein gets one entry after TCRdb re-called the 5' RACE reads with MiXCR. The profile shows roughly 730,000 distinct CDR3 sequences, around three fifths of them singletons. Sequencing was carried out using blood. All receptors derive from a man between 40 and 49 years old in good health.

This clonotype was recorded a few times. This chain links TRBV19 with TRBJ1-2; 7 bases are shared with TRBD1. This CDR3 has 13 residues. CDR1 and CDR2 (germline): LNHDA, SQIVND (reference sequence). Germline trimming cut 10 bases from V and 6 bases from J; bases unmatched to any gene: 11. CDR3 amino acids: CATERQGSDGYTF. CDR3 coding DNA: TGTGCCACCGAGCGACAGGGATCTGATGGCTACACCTTC. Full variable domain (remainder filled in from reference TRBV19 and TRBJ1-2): DGGITQSPKYLFRKEGQNVTLSCEQNLNHDAMYWYRQDPGQGLRLIYYSQIVNDFQKGDIAEGYSVSREKKESFPLTVTSAQKNPTAFYLCATERQGSDGYTFGSGTRLTVV.

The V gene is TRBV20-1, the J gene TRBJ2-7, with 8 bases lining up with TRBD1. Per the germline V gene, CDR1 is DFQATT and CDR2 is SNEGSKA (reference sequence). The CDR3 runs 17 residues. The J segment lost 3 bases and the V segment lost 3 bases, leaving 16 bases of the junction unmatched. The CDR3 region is CSASNGRRTGTFYEQYF. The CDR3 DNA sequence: TGCAGTGCTAGCAATGGCCGTAGGACAGGGACCTTCTACGAGCAGTACTTC.

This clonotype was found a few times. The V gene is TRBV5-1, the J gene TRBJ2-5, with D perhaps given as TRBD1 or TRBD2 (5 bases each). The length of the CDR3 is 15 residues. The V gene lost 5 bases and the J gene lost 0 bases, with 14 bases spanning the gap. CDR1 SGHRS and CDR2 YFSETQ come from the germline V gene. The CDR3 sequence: CASRVWGTYQETQYF. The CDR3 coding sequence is TGCGCCAGCAGGGTCTGGGGGACGTACCAAGAGACCCAGTACTTC. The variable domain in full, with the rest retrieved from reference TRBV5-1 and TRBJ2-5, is KAGVTQTPRYLIKTRGQQVTLSCSPISGHRSVSWYQQTPGQGLQFLFEYFSETQRNKGNFPGRFSGRQFSNSRSEMNVSTLELGDSALYLCASRVWGTYQETQYFGPGTRLLVL.

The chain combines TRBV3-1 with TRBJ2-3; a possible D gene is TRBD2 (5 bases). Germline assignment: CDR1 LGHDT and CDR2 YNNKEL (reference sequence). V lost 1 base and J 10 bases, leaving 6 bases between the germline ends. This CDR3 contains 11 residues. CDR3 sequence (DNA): TGTGCCAGCAGCCAAGGAGGGTCGCAGTATTTT. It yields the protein CASSQGGSQYF.

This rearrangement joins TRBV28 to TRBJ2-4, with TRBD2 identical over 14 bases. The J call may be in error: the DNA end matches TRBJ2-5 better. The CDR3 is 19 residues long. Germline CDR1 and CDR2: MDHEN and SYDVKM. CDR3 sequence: CASSRSTGLAGGVQETQYF. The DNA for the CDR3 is TGTGCCAGCAGTCGGAGCACAGGACTAGCGGGGGGCGTGCAAGAGACCCAGTACTTC.

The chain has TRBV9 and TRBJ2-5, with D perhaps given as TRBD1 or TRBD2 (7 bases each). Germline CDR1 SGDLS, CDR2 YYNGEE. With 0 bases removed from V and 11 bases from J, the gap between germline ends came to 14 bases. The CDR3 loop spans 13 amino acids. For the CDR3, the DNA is TGTGCCAGCAGCGTAGTGTCAGGGGGGGGGCAGTACTTC. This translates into CASSVVSGGGQYF.

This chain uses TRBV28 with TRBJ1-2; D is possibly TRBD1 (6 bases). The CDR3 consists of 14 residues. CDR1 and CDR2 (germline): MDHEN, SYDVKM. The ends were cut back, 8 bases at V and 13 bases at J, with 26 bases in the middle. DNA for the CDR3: TGTGCCAGCCTCCCGACTGGGACAATGGTAGTCTCCACCTTC. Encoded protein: CASLPTGTMVVSTF.

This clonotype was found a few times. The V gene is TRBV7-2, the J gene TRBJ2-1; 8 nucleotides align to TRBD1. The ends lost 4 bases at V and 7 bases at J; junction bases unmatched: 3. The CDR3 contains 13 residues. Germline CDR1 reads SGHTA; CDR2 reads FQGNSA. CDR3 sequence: CASSWRQGNEQFF. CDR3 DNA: TGTGCCAGCAGCTGGAGACAGGGGAATGAGCAGTTCTTC.

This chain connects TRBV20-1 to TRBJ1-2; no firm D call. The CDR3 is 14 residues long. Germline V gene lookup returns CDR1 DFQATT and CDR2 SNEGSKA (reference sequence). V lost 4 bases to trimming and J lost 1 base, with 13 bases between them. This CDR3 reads CSATPTLINYGYTF. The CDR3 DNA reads TGCAGTGCTACCCCAACCCTCATTAACTATGGCTACACCTTC.

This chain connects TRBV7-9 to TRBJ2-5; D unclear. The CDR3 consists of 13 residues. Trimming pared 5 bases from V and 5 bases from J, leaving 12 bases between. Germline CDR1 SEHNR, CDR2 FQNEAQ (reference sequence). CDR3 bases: TGTGCCAGCAGCGTAGATGTTTCGGAGACCCAGTACTTC. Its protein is CASSVDVSETQYF.

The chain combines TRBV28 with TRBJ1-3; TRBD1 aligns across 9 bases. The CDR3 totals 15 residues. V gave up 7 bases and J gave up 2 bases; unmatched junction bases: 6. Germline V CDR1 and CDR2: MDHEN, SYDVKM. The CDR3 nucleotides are TGTGCCAGCACCGTAACAGGGGGCGCTGGAAACACCATATATTTT. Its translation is CASTVTGGAGNTIYF.

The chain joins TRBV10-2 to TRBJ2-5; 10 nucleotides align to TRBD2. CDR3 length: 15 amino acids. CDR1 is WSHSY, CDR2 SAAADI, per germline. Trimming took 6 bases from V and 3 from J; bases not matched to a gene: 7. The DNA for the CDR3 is TGCGCCAGCAGACCGACTAGCGGGTTAGAAGAGACCCAGTACTTC. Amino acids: CASRPTSGLEETQYF.

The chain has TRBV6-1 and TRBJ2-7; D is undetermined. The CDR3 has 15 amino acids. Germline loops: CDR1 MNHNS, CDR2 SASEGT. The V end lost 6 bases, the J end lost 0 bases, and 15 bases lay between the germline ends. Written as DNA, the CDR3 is TGTGCCAGCAGGTTTACCATCAGGTCCTCCTACGAGCAGTACTTC. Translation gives CASRFTIRSSYEQYF.

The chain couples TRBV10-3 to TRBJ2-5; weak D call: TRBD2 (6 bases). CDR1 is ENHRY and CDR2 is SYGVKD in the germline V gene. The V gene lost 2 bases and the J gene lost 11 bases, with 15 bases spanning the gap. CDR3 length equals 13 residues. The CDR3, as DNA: TGTGCCATCAGTGAGAAAGTGGGGGGTGAGCAGTACTTC. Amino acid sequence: CAISEKVGGEQYF.

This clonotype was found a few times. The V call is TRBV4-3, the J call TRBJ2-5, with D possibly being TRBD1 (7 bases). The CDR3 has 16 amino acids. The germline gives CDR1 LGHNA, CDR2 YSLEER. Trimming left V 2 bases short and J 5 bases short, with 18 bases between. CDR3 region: CASSQHVQGGRETQYF. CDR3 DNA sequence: TGCGCCAGCAGCCAACACGTCCAGGGGGGACGGGAGACCCAGTACTTC.

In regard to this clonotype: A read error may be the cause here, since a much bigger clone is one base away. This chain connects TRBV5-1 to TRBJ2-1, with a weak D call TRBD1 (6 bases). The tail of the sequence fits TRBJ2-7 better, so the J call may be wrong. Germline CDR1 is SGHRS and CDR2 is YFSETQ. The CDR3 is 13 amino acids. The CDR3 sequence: CASSLQGYNEQYF. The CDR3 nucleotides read TGCGCCAGCAGCTTGCAGGGGTACAATGAGCAGTACTTC.

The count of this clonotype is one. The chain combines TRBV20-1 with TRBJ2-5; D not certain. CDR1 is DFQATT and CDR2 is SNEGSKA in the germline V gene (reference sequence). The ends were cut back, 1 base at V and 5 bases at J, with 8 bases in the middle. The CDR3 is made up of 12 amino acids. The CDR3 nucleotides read TGCAGTGCTAGAGGTGCCGAGGAGACCCAGTACTTC. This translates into CSARGAEETQYF.

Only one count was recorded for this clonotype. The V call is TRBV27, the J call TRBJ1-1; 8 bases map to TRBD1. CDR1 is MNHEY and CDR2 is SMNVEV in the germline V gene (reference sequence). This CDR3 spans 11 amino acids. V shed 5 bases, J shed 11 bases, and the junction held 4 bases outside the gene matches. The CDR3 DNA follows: TGTGCCAGCAGTCAGGGGGCAGGGGCTTTCTTT. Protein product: CASSQGAGAFF.

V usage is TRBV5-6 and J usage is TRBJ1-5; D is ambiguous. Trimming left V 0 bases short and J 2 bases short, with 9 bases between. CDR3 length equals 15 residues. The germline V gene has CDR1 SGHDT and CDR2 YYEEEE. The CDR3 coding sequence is TGTGCCAGCAGCTTGGAGGGTAGTGGCAATCAGCCCCAGCATTTT. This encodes CASSLEGSGNQPQHF.

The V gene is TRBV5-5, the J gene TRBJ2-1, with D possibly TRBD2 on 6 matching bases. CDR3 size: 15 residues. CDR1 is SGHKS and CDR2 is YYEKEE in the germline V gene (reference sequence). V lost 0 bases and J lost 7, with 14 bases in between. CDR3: CASSLGRGRWNEQFF. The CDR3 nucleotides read TGTGCCAGCAGCTTGGGGAGGGGCCGGTGGAATGAGCAGTTCTTC.

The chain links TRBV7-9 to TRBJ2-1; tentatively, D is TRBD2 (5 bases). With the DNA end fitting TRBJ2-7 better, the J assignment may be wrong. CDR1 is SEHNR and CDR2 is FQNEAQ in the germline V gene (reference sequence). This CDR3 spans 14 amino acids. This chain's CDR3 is CASAPGSSYNEQYF. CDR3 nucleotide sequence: TGTGCCAGCGCCCCTGGGAGCTCCTACAATGAGCAGTACTTC.

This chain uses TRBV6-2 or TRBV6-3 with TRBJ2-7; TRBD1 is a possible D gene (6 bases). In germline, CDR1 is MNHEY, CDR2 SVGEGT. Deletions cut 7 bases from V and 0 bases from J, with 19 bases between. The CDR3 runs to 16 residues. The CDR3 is CASTPGGRGSSYEQYF. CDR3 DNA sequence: TGTGCCAGCACCCCGGGTGGCAGGGGATCCTCCTACGAGCAGTACTTC.

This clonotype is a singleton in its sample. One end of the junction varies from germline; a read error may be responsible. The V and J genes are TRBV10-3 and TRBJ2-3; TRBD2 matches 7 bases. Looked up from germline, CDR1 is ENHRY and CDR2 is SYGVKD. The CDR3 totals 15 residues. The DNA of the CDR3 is TGTACCATCACTGAAGCGGGGATAAGCACAGATACGCAGTATTTT. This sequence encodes CTITEAGISTDTQYF.

The CDR3 DNA reads TGTGCCAGCAGCTTCGACGCACCACAGCCCCAGCATTTT. Its protein is CASSFDAPQPQHF. The rearrangement joins TRBV7-8 to TRBJ1-5; D is undetermined. This CDR3 spans 13 amino acids. Germline CDR1 SGHVS, CDR2 FQNEAQ. V was clipped by 3 bases and J by 7 bases, with 10 bases between them.

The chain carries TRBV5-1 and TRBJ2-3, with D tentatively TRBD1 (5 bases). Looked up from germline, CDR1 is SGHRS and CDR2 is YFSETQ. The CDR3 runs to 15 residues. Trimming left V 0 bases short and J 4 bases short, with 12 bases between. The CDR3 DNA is TGCGCCAGCAGCTTGGTAGGACAACGGGCAGATACGCAGTATTTT. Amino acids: CASSLVGQRADTQYF.

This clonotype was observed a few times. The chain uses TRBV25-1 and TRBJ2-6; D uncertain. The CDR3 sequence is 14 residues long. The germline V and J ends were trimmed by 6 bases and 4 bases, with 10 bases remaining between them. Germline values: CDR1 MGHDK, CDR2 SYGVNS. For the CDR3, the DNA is TGTGCCAGCAGCGGCCTGGGGGGGGCCAACGTCCTGACTTTC. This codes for CASSGLGGANVLTF. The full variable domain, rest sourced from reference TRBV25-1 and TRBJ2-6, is EADIYQTPRYLVIGTGKKITLECSQTMGHDKMYWYQQDPGMELHLIHYSYGVNSTEKGDLSSESTVSRIRTEHFPLTLESARPSHTSQYLCASSGLGGANVLTFGAGSRLTVL.

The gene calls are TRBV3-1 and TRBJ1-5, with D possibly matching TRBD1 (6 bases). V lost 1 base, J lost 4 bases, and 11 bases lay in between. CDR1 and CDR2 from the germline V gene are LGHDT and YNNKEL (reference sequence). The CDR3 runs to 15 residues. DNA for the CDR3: TGTGCCAGCAGCCAAGGGACAGCGTCAAATCAGCCCCAGCATTTT. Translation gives CASSQGTASNQPQHF.

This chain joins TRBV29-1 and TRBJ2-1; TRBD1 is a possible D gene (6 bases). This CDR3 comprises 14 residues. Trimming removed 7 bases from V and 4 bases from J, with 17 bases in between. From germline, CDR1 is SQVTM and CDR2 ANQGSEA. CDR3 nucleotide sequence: TGCAGCGCCCCCGTGGGGGCAGATTACAATGAGCAGTTCTTC. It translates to CSAPVGADYNEQFF.

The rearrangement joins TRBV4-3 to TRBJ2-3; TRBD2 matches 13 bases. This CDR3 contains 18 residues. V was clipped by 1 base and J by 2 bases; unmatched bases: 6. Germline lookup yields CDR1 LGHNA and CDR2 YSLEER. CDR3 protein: CASSQALAGGVNTDTQYF. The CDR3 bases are TGCGCCAGCAGCCAAGCACTAGCGGGAGGGGTAAACACAGATACGCAGTATTTT.

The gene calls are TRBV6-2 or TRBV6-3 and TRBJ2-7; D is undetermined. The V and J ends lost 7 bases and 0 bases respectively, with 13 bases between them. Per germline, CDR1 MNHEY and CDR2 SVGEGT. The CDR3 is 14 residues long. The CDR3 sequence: CASKMTAGSYEQYF. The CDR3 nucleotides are TGTGCCAGCAAAATGACTGCCGGCTCCTACGAGCAGTACTTC.